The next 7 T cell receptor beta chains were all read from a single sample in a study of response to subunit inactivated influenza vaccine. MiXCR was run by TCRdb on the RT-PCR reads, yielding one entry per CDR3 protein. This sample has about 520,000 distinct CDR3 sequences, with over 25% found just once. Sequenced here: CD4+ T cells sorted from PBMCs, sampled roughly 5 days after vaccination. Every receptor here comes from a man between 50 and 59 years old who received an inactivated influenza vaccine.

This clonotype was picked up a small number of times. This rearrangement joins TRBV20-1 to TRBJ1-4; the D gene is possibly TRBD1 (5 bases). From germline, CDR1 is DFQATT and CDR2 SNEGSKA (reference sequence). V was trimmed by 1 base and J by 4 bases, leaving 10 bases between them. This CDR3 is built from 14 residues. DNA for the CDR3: TGCAGTGCTAGAGGAGGACAAGTTAATGAAAAACTGTTTTTT. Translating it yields CSARGGQVNEKLFF.

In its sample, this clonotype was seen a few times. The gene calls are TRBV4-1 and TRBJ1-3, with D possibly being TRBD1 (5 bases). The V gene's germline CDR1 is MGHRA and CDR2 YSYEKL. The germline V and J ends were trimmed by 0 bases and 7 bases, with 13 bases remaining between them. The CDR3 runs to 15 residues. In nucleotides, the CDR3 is TGCGCCAGCAGCCAAGAGGCCAGGGTCGGCAACACCATATATTTT. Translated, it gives CASSQEARVGNTIYF.

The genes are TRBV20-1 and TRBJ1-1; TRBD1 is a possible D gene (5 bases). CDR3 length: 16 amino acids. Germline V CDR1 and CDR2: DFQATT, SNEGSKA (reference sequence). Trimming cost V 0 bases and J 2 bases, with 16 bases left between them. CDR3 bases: TGCAGTGCTAGAGAGGGTGGGGGGGGTTTTAACACTGAAGCTTTCTTT. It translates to CSAREGGGGFNTEAFF.

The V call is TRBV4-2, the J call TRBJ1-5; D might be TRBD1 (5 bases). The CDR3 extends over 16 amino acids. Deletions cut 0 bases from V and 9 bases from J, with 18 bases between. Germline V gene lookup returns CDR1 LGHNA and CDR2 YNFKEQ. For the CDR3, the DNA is TGTGCCAGCAGCCAAGAAGGTGCAGGGCAGAGGTTGCCCCAGCATTTT. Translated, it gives CASSQEGAGQRLPQHF.

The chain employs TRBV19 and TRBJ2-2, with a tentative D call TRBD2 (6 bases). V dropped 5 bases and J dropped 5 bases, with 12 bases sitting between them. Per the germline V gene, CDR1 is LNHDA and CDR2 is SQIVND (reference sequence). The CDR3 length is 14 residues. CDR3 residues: CASSGGVRTGELFF. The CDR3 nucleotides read TGTGCCAGTAGTGGCGGGGTCCGGACCGGGGAGCTGTTTTTT.

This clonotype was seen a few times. The CDR3 sequence is CASSPQSGPKDEQFF. DNA for the CDR3: TGTGCCAGCAGCCCCCAAAGCGGTCCTAAGGATGAGCAGTTCTTC. The chain recombines TRBV9 with TRBJ2-1; possible D gene TRBD2, 5 bases. The length of the CDR3 is 15 residues. Germline values: CDR1 SGDLS, CDR2 YYNGEE. The V and J ends lost 4 bases and 8 bases respectively, with 19 bases between them.

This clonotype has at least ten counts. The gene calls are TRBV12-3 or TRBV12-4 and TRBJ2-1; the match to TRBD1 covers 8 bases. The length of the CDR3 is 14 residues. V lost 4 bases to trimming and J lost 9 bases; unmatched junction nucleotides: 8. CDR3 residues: CASSSPDRGGEQFF. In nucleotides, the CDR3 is TGTGCCAGCAGTTCCCCAGACAGGGGAGGTGAGCAGTTCTTC.